The 21 T cell receptor beta chains listed next were all sequenced from one sample in a study of T cells after yellow fever vaccination. TCRdb used MiXCR to reprocess the 5' RACE reads, holding one entry per CDR3 protein. The sample records around 360,000 distinct CDR3 sequences, 11% being singletons. The sequences come from PBMCs, collected on the day of the first yellow fever vaccination. The receptors were gathered from a man between 18 and 29 years old who received the YFV17D yellow fever vaccine.

The gene calls are TRBV20-1 and TRBJ1-1; TRBD1 aligns across 8 bases. With 2 bases clipped from V and 12 bases from J, the junction kept 11 bases outside the gene matches. The CDR3 loop spans 13 amino acids. Germline assignment: CDR1 DFQATT and CDR2 SNEGSKA (reference sequence). This CDR3 is CSARSRQGRGTFF. CDR3 in DNA: TGCAGTGCTAGATCAAGACAGGGGAGAGGGACTTTCTTT.

The rearrangement joins TRBV12-3 or TRBV12-4 to TRBJ2-5, with D unresolved. The CDR3 runs 12 residues. V was clipped by 3 bases and J by 5 bases, with 7 bases between them. CDR3 DNA: TGTGCCAGCAGTTTTGGTTCGGAGACCCAGTACTTC. Residues: CASSFGSETQYF.

This clonotype occurred a few times. The rearrangement uses TRBV4-3 and TRBJ2-3; 7 nucleotides agree with TRBD1. The CDR3 is 12 amino acids. Germline trimming cut 5 bases from V and 8 bases from J; bases unmatched to any gene: 4. Germline CDR1 LGHNA, CDR2 YSLEER. The CDR3 region has the DNA TGCGCCAGCAGCGCGACAGGGAGTACGCAGTATTTT. Translating it yields CASSATGSTQYF.

This clonotype was seen at least ten times. V and J are TRBV29-1 and TRBJ2-2; 10 positions match TRBD1. Germline-derived CDR1 and CDR2 are SQVTM and ANQGSEA. Losses at the gene ends were 4 bases for V and 4 bases for J; bases not matched to a gene: 6. The CDR3 extends over 15 amino acids. The CDR3 nucleotides read TGCAGCGTTGTGGGACAGGGGAGTCTCACCGGGGAGCTGTTTTTT. This translates into CSVVGQGSLTGELFF.

This chain joins TRBV18 and TRBJ2-3; D ambiguous. The CDR3 length is 12 residues. Per germline, CDR1 KGHSH and CDR2 LQKENI. Trimming took 4 bases from V and 6 from J, leaving 8 bases between them. The CDR3 spells CASSRSGDTQYF. In nucleotides, the CDR3 is TGTGCCAGCTCACGCTCCGGGGATACGCAGTATTTT.

This sequence joins TRBV5-6 and TRBJ2-2; 9 nucleotides line up with TRBD2. Per germline, CDR1 SGHDT and CDR2 YYEEEE. The J segment lost 7 bases and the V segment lost 5 bases, leaving 6 bases of the junction unmatched. The CDR3 is 14 residues long. The CDR3 sequence: CASRTLAGFGELFF. CDR3 nucleotide sequence: TGTGCCAGCAGAACGCTAGCGGGATTCGGGGAGCTGTTTTTT.

The table lists this clonotype with many counts. The chain employs TRBV20-1 and TRBJ2-2; no firm D call. This CDR3 is 13 amino acids long. Germline CDR1 is DFQATT and CDR2 is SNEGSKA (reference sequence). The ends were cut back, 2 bases at V and 7 bases at J, with 11 bases in the middle. The DNA for the CDR3 is TGCAGTGCTAGATTGACCGCTAGCGGGGAGCTGTTTTTT. The encoded protein is CSARLTASGELFF.

This clonotype was found a few times. The chain employs TRBV7-9 and TRBJ1-1, with D perhaps matching TRBD1 (5 bases). V was pared by 1 base and J by 5 bases, with 17 bases between. Germline values: CDR1 SEHNR, CDR2 FQNEAQ (reference sequence). CDR3 length: 16 amino acids. The CDR3 reads CASSLEWGTRGTEAFF. Written as DNA, the CDR3 is TGTGCCAGCAGCTTAGAGTGGGGGACGCGAGGTACTGAAGCTTTCTTT.

The chain links TRBV4-3 to TRBJ1-3, with D unresolved. This CDR3 region has 16 residues. CDR1 is LGHNA and CDR2 is YSLEER in the germline V gene. Trimming took 1 base from V and 8 from J, leaving 18 bases between them. This CDR3 is CASSQGGKGRWDTIYF. DNA for the CDR3: TGCGCCAGCAGCCAAGGCGGGAAGGGAAGGTGGGACACCATATATTTT.

In its sample, this clonotype was seen many times. The chain joins TRBV20-1 to TRBJ2-5, with D perhaps TRBD2 (6 bases). V was trimmed by 5 bases and J by 1 base, leaving 11 bases between them. The length of the CDR3 is 13 residues. The germline CDR1 and CDR2 sequences are DFQATT and SNEGSKA (reference sequence). CDR3 sequence reads: CSAASGLQETQYF. As DNA, the CDR3 is TGCAGTGCTGCCTCGGGACTCCAAGAGACCCAGTACTTC.

At least ten counts were recorded for this clonotype. The chain combines TRBV2 with TRBJ2-2, with D perhaps given as TRBD1 or TRBD2 (5 bases each). This CDR3 is built from 13 residues. The germline V gene encodes CDR1 SNHLY and CDR2 FYNNEI. The V end lost 3 bases, the J end lost 7 bases, and 9 bases lay between the germline ends. CDR3 coding DNA: TGTGCCAGCAGTGATAGAGGGGTCGGGGAGCTGTTTTTT. Its protein is CASSDRGVGELFF.

This clonotype occurred a few times. This chain links TRBV5-3 with TRBJ2-3; 13 bases map to TRBD2. TRBV5-3 is given ORF status, its function remaining uncertain. With 9 bases clipped from V and 0 bases from J, the junction kept 13 bases outside the gene matches. The CDR3 contains 18 residues. CDR3 nucleotides: TGTGCCACCGCCACTGGGACTAGCGGGGCCCCTAGCACAGATACGCAGTATTTT. Protein sequence: CATATGTSGAPSTDTQYF.

This clonotype is a singleton in its sample. The chain combines TRBV5-4 with TRBJ2-5; tentatively, D is TRBD1 or TRBD2 (6 bases each). The length of the CDR3 is 15 residues. Germline CDR1 reads SGHNT; CDR2 reads YYREEE (reference sequence). Trimming removed 1 base from V and 1 base from J, with 11 bases in between. For the CDR3, the DNA is TGTGCCAGCAGCTTGCGGAGGGGGGTCCAAGAGACCCAGTACTTC. Its protein is CASSLRRGVQETQYF.

This clonotype was detected many times. The chain employs TRBV20-1 and TRBJ2-7; tentatively, D is TRBD1 or TRBD2 (6 bases each). Germline loops: CDR1 DFQATT, CDR2 SNEGSKA (reference sequence). V was cut by 5 bases and J by 9 bases, with 20 bases left in between. The CDR3 consists of 13 residues. The CDR3 nucleotides read TGCAGTGCTTTACCGGGGGCCGGGTTTTGGCAGTACTTC. Amino acids: CSALPGAGFWQYF.

A few counts support this clonotype. The genes are TRBV11-2 and TRBJ1-6, with a possible D match to TRBD1 (6 bases). Germline CDR1 SGHAT, CDR2 FQNNGV. The CDR3 is 18 amino acids. V was shortened by 5 bases and J by 7 bases, with 24 bases between the two germline ends. This CDR3 is CASSMWTDKIRRNSPLHF. DNA of the CDR3: TGTGCCAGCAGCATGTGGACAGATAAAATAAGGAGGAATTCACCCCTCCACTTT.

This clonotype appeared once. The chain has TRBV5-3 and TRBJ2-2; D not resolved. TRBV5-3 is an ORF for which the function is uncertain. V shed 8 bases and J shed 4 bases, with 15 bases lying between them. The CDR3 sequence is 14 residues long. CDR3 sequence (DNA): TGTGCCAGCGGCCTCGGGCTCTTCACCGGGGAGCTGTTTTTT. Protein: CASGLGLFTGELFF.

This clonotype showed up just a few times. The chain joins TRBV4-1 to TRBJ1-3; D gene uncertain. The length of the CDR3 is 15 residues. Trimming took off 1 base at V and 0 bases at J, with 7 bases between the two ends. Germline V CDR1 and CDR2: MGHRA, YSYEKL. The CDR3 here is CASSQVIGSGNTIYF. The CDR3 nucleotides are TGCGCCAGCAGCCAAGTCATTGGCTCTGGAAACACCATATATTTT.

The chain combines TRBV4-2 with TRBJ2-3; TRBD2 agrees at 9 bases. J gave up 4 bases and V 2 bases, and 10 bases lay outside the gene matches. The CDR3 spans 17 residues. The germline V gene encodes CDR1 LGHNA and CDR2 YNFKEQ. The CDR3 DNA follows: TGTGCCAGCAGCCAAAAGCGGGCGGGGGGGCAGTCAGATACGCAGTATTTT. Amino acid sequence: CASSQKRAGGQSDTQYF.

The J gene is TRBJ1-2, the V gene TRBV7-2; D perhaps matches TRBD1 (5 bases). The germline V gene has CDR1 SGHTA and CDR2 FQGNSA. CDR3 size: 15 residues. V lost 5 bases and J 4 bases, leaving 17 bases between the germline ends. CDR3: CASSPPSGGRYGYTF. The CDR3 coding sequence is TGTGCCAGCAGCCCACCGTCCGGGGGTCGCTATGGCTACACCTTC.

The J gene is TRBJ1-2, the V gene TRBV20-1; weak D call: TRBD1 (5 bases). CDR1 is DFQATT and CDR2 is SNEGSKA in the germline V gene (reference sequence). CDR3 length equals 13 residues. Trimming cost V 3 bases and J 3 bases, with 11 bases left between them. The DNA of the CDR3 is TGCAGTGCTAGCCCCCAGGGCCACTATGGCTACACCTTC. Amino acid sequence: CSASPQGHYGYTF.

This clonotype has at least ten counts. The rearrangement links TRBV3-1 to TRBJ1-2, with D perhaps TRBD1 (5 bases). This CDR3 has 15 amino acids. CDR1 LGHDT and CDR2 YNNKEL come from the germline V gene (reference sequence). Trimming removed 5 bases from V and 0 bases from J, with 13 bases in between. This CDR3 reads CASSEAGTSNYGYTF. In nucleotides, the CDR3 is TGTGCCAGCAGCGAAGCAGGGACCTCTAACTATGGCTACACCTTC.